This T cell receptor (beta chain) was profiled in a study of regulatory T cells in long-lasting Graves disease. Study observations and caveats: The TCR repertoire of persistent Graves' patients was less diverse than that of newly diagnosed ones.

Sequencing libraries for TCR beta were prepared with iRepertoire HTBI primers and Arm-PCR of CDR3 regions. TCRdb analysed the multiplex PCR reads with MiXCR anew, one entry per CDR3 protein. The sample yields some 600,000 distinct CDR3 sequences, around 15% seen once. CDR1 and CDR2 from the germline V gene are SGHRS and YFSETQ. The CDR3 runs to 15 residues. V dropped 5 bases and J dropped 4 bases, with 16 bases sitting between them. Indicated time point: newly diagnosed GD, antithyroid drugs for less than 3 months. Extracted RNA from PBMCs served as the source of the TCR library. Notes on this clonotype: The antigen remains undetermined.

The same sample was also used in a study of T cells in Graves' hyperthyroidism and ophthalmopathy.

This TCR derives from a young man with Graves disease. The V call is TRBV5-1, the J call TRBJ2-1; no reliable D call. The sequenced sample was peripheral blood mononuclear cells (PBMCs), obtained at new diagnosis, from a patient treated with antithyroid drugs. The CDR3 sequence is CASSMFSEPYNEQFF. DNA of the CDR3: TGCGCCAGCAGTATGTTTTCGGAGCCATACAATGAGCAGTTCTTC.